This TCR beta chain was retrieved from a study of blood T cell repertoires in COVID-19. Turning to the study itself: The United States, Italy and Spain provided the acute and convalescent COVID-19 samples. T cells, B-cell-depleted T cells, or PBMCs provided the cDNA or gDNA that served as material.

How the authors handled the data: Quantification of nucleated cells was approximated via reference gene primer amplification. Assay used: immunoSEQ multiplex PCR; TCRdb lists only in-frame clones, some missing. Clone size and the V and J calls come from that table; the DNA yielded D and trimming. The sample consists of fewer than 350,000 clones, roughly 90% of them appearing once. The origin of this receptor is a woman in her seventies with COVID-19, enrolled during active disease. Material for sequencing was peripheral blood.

The CDR3 nucleotides read TGTGCCAGCAGTTACAGGAGTCTCTATGGCTACACCTTC. This sequence encodes CASSYRSLYGYTF. The V call is TRBV6-5, the J call TRBJ1-2, with D uncertain. Trimming took off 2 bases at V and 4 bases at J, with 8 bases between the two ends. The CDR3 totals 13 residues. From germline, CDR1 is MNHEY and CDR2 SVGAGI.